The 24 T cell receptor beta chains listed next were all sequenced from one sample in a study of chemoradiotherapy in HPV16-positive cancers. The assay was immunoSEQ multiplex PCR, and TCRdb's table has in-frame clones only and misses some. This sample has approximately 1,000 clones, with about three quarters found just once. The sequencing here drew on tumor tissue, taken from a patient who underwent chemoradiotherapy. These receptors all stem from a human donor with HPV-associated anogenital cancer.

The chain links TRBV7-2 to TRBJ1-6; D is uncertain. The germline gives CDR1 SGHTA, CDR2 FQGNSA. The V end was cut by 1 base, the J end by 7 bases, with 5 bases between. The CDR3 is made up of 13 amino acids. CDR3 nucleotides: TGTGCCAGCAGCTTAGGTCTAAATTCACCCCTCCACTTT. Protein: CASSLGLNSPLHF.

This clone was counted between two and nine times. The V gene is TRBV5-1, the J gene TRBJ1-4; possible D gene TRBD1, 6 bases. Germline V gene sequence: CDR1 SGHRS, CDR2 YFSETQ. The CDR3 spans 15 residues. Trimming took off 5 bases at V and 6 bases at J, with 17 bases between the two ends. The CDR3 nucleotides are TGCGCCAGCAGTCCCACCGGACAGAAGCATGAAAAACTGTTTTTT. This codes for CASSPTGQKHEKLFF.

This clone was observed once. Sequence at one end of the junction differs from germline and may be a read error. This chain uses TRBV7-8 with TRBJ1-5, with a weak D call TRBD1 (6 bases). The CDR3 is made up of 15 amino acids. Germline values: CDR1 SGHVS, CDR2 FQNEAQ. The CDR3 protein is CASTLGQTVDQPQHF. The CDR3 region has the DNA TGTGCCAGCACCTTAGGACAGACAGTAGATCAGCCCCAGCATTTT.

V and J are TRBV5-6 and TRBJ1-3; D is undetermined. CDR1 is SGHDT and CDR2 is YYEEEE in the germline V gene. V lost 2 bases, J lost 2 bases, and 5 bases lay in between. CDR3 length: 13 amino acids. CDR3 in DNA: TGTGCCAGCAGCTTCGGAGCTGGAAACACCATATATTTT. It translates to CASSFGAGNTIYF.

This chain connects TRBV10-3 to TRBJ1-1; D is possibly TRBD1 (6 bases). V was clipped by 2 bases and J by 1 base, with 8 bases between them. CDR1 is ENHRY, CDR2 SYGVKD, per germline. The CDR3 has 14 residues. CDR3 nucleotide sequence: TGTGCCATCAGTGAGGGACAGACGAACACTGAAGCTTTCTTT. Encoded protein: CAISEGQTNTEAFF.

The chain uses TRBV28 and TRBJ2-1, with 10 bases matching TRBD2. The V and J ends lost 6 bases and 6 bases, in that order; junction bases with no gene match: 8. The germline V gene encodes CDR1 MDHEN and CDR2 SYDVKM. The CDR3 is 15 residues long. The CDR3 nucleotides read TGTGCCAGCAGCGTCACTAGCGGGGTAGTCAATGAGCAGTTCTTC. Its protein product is CASSVTSGVVNEQFF.

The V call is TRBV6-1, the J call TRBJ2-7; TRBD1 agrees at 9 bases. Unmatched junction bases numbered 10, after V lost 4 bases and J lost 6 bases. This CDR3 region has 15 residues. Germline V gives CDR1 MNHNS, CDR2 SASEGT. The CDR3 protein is CASSGQTGGFGEQYF. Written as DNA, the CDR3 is TGTGCCAGCAGTGGACAGACAGGGGGGTTCGGCGAGCAGTACTTC.

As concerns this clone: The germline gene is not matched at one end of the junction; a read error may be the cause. The CDR3 protein is CASSPLDSSNYGYTF. The CDR3 DNA is TGTGCCAGCAGCCCCTTGGACAGTTCTAACTATGGCTACACCTTC. The gene calls are TRBV4-1 and TRBJ1-2; D is possibly TRBD1 (6 bases). This CDR3 is built from 15 residues. The germline V gene has CDR1 MGHRA and CDR2 YSYEKL.

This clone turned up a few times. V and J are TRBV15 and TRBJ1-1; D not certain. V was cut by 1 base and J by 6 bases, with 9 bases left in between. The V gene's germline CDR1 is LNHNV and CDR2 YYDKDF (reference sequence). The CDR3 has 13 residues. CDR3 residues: CATSRGPSSEAFF. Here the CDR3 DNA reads TGTGCCACCAGCAGAGGCCCCAGTTCTGAAGCTTTCTTT.

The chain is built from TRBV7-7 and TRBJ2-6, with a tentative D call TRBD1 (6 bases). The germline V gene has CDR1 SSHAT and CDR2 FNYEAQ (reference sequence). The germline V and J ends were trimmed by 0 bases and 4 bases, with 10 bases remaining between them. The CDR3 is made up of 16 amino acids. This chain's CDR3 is CASSLAWGRGANVLTF. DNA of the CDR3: TGTGCCAGCAGCTTAGCGTGGGGGCGCGGGGCCAACGTCCTGACTTTC.

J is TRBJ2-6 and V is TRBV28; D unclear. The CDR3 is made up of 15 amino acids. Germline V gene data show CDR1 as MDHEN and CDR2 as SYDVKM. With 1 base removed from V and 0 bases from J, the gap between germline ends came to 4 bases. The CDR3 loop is CASSLFGSGANVLTF. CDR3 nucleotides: TGTGCCAGCAGTTTATTCGGCTCTGGGGCCAACGTCCTGACTTTC.

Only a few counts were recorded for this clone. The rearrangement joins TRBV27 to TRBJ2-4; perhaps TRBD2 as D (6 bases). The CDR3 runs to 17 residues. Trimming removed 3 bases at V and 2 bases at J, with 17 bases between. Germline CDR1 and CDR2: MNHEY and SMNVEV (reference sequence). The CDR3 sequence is CASSFLDPRGTKNIQYF. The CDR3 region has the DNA TGTGCCAGCAGTTTTTTGGACCCCCGGGGGACCAAAAACATTCAGTACTTC.

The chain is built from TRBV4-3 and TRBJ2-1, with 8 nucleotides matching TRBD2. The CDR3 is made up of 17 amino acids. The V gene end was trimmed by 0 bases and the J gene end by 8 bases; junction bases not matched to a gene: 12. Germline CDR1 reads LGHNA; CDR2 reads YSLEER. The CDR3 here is CASSQDGWGGRFDEQFF. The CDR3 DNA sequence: TGCGCCAGCAGCCAAGATGGGTGGGGCGGGAGGTTCGATGAGCAGTTCTTC.

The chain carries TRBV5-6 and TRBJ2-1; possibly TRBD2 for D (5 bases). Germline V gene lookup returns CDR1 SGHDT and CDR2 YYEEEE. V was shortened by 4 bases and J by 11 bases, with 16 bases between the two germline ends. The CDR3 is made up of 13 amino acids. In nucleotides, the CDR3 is TGTGCCAGCAGCCCGGGTGCCGGGATCCAGCAGTTCTTC. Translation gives CASSPGAGIQQFF.

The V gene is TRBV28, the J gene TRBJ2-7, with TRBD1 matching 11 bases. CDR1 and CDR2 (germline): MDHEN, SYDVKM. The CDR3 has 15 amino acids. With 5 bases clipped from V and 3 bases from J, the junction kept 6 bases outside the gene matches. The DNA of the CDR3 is TGTGCCAGCAGTCCGCGGACAGGGGGCCTCTACGAGCAGTACTTC. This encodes CASSPRTGGLYEQYF.

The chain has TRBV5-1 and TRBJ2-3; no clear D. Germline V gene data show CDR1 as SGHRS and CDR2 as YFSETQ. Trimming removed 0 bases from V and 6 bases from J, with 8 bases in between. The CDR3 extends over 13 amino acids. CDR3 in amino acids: CASSLDGSDTQYF. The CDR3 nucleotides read TGCGCCAGCAGCTTGGACGGGTCCGATACGCAGTATTTT.

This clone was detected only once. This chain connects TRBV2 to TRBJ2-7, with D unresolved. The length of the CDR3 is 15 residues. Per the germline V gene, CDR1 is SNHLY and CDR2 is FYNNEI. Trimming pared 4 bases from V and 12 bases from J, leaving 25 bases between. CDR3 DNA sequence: TGTGCCAGCAGTGGGCAAATGGACCCACCAGGCGGTCCGTACTTC. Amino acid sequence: CASSGQMDPPGGPYF.

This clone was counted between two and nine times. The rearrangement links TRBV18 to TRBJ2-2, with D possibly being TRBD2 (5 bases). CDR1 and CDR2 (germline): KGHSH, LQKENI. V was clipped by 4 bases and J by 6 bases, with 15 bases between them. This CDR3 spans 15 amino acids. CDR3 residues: CASSRLGLGAGELFF. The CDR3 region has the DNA TGTGCCAGCTCACGGCTAGGACTCGGGGCCGGGGAGCTGTTTTTT.

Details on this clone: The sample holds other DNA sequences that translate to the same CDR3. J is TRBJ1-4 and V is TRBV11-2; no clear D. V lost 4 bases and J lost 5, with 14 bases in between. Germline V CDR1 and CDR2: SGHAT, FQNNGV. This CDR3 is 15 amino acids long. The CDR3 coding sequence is TGTGCCAGCAGCTACAGAGGCGGTGTAAATGAAAAACTGTTTTTT. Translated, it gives CASSYRGGVNEKLFF.

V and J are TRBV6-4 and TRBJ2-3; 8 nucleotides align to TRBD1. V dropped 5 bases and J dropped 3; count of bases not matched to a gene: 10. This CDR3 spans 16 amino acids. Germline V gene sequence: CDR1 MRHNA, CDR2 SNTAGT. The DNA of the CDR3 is TGTGCCAGCAGTCCCGGACAGGGAGCTAAGACAGATACGCAGTATTTT. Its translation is CASSPGQGAKTDTQYF.

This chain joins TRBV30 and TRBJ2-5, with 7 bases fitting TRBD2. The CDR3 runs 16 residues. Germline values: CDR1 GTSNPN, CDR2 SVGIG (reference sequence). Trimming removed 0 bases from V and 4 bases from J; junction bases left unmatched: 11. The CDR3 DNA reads TGTGCCTGGAGTGTAACCCTAGCGGAGTTTGGAGAGACCCAGTACTTC. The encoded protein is CAWSVTLAEFGETQYF.

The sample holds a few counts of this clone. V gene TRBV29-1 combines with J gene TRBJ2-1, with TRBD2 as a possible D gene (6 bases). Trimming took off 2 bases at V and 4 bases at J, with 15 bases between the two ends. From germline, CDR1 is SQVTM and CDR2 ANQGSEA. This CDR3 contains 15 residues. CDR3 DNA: TGCAGCGTTGAACCGTCCTGGGGAGGTTACAATGAGCAGTTCTTC. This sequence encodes CSVEPSWGGYNEQFF.

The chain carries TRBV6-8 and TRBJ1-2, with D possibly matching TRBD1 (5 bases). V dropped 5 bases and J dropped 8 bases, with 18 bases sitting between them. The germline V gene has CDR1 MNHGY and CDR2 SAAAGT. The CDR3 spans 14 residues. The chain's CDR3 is CASSDGTPGGGYTF. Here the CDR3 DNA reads TGTGCCAGCAGTGACGGGACTCCCGGCGGAGGCTACACCTTC.

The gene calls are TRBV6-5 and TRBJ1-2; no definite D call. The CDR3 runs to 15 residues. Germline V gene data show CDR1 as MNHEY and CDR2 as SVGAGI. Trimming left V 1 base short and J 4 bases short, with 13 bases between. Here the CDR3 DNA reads TGTGCCAGCAGTTACTTACAGAGGGCCGGCTATGGCTACACCTTC. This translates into CASSYLQRAGYGYTF.